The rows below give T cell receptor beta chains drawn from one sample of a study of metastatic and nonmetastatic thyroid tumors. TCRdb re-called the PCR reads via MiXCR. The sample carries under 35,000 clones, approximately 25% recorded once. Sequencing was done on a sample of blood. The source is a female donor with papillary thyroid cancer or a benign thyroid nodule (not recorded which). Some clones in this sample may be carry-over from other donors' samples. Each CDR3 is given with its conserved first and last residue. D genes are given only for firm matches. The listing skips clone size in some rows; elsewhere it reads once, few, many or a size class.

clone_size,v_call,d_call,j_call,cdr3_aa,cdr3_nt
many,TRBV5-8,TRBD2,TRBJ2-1,CASDGTRWYEQFF,TGTGCCAGCGACGGGACTAGGTGGTATGAGCAGTTCTTC
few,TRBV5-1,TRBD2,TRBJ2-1,CASSVWTSGRDEQFF,TGCGCCAGCAGCGTCTGGACTAGCGGGAGGGATGAGCAGTTCTTC
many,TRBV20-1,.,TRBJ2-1,CSARGDRSYNEQFF,TGCAGTGCTCGGGGGGACAGATCCTACAATGAGCAGTTCTTC
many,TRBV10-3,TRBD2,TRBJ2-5,CAISTDTSGLQETQYF,TGTGCCATCAGCACCGATACTAGCGGATTACAAGAGACCCAGTACTTC
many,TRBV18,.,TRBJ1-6,CASSRLDRPNSPLHF,TGTGCCAGCTCACGTTTGGACCGACCCAATTCACCCCTCCACTTT
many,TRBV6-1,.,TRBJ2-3,CASRATRGGTDTQYF,TGTGCCAGCAGGGCAACCAGGGGCGGCACAGATACGCAGTATTTT
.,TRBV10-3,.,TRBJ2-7,CAISESGYGDEQYF,TGTGCCATCAGTGAGTCGGGGTATGGCGACGAGCAGTACTTC
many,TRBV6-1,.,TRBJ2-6,CASNPGLTGANVLTF,TGTGCCAGCAATCCGGGACTCACTGGGGCCAACGTCCTGACTTTC
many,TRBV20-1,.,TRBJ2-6,CSARGDSGANVLTF,TGCAGCGCCAGGGGGGACTCTGGGGCCAACGTCCTGACTTTC
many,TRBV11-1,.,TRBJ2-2,CASSTWTGANTGELFF,TGTGCCAGCAGCACTTGGACTGGCGCGAACACCGGGGAGCTGTTTTTT
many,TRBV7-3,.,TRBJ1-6,CASSLEGPIYNSPLHF,TGTGCCAGCAGCTTAGAGGGTCCCATTTATAATTCACCCCTCCACTTT
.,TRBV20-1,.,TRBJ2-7,CSARRQDTYEQYF,TGCAGTGCTAGACGACAGGATACCTACGAGCAGTACTTC
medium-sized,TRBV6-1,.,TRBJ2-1,CASSEFGLSEQFF,TGTGCCAGCAGTGAATTTGGGTTAAGTGAGCAGTTCTTC
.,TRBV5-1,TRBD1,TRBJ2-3,CASCIGEGAHTQYF,TGCGCCAGCTGCATCGGAGAGGGGGCACATACGCAGTATTTT
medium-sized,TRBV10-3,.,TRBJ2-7,CAIGLQGPSYEQYF,TGTGCCATCGGGTTACAGGGTCCCTCCTACGAGCAGTACTTC
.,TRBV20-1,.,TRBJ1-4,CSARTGNEKLFF,TGCAGTGCTAGAACAGGGAATGAAAAACTGTTTTTT
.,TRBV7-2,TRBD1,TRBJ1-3,CASSLATGGGGNTIYF,TGTGCCAGCAGCTTAGCAACAGGGGGCGGAGGAAACACCATATATTTT
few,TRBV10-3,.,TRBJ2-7,CAISAGMDREQYF,TGTGCCATCAGTGCGGGGATGGACCGGGAGCAGTACTTC
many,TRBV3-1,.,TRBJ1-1,CASSPLGQNTEAFF,TGTGCCAGCAGCCCATTGGGACAGAACACTGAAGCTTTCTTT
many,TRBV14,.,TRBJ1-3,CASSQGLLSGNTIYF,TGTGCCAGCAGCCAAGGATTACTCTCTGGAAACACCATATATTTT
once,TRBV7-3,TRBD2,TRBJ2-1,CASSPQPGLAGPYNEQFF,TGTGCCAGCAGCCCCCAACCGGGACTAGCGGGGCCCTACAATGAGCAGTTCTTC
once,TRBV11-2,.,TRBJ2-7,CASSEERASYEQYF,TGTGCCAGCAGCGAGGAAAGGGCTTCCTACGAGCAGTACTTC
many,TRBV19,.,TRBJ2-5,CASKGGGMVETQYF,TGTGCCAGTAAGGGGGGAGGAATGGTAGAGACCCAGTACTTC
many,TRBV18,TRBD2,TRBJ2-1,CASSPPRASGGDNEQFF,TGTGCCAGCTCACCACCGCGCGCTAGCGGGGGGGACAATGAGCAGTTCTTC
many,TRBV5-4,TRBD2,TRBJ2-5,CASSSGGTSGRVAETQYF,TGTGCCAGCAGCTCGGGGGGGACTAGCGGGAGAGTAGCAGAGACCCAGTACTTC
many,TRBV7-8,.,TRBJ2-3,CASSLGITDTQYF,TGTGCCAGCAGCTTAGGAATAACAGATACGCAGTATTTT
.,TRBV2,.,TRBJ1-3,CASILMDGPTIYF,TGTGCCAGCATTTTGATGGATGGACCCACCATATATTTT
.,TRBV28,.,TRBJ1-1,CASSPSRKNTEAFF,TGTGCCAGCAGTCCATCACGGAAGAACACTGAAGCTTTCTTT
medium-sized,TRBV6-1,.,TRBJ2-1,CASTQAGGAEQFF,TGTGCCAGCACCCAAGCTGGGGGGGCTGAGCAGTTCTTC
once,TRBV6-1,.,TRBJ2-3,CASSPTGPDKQYF,TGTGCCAGCAGCCCGACAGGTCCCGATAAGCAATATTTT
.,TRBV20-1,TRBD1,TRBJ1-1,CSATRPWTGDGNTEAFF,TGCAGTGCTACCCGTCCTTGGACAGGGGACGGAAACACTGAAGCTTTCTTT
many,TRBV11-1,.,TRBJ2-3,CASSPSGIIDTQYF,TGTGCCAGCAGCCCGTCGGGGATCATTGATACGCAGTATTTT
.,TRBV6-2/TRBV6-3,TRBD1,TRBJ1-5,CASMVAGGSGHQPQHF,TGTGCCAGCATGGTAGCAGGGGGCAGCGGGCATCAGCCCCAGCATTTT
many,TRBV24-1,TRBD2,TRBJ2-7,CATSKGPSGGYEQYF,TGTGCCACCAGTAAAGGCCCGTCGGGGGGCTACGAGCAGTACTTC
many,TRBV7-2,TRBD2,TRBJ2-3,CASSNSTSGRSTDTQYF,TGTGCCAGCAGTAACTCGACTAGCGGGCGAAGCACAGATACGCAGTATTTT
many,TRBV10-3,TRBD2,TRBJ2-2,CAISEGTSGIDTGELFF,TGTGCCATCAGTGAGGGGACTAGCGGGATAGACACCGGGGAGCTGTTTTTT
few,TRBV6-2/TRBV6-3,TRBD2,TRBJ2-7,CASSYPGLAGDYEQYF,TGTGCCAGCAGTTACCCGGGACTAGCGGGAGATTACGAGCAGTACTTC
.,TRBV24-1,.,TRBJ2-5,CATSDPSRSETRYF,TGTGCCACCAGTGACCCCTCTAGATCAGAGACCCGGTACTTC
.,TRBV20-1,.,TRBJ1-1,CSARPVSNPEAFF,TGCAGTGCCCGACCGGTCAGCAACCCTGAAGCTTTCTTT
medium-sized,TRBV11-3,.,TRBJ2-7,CASSSGGTDSYEQYF,TGTGCCAGCAGCTCTGGGGGGACTGATTCCTACGAGCAGTACTTC
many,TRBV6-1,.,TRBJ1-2,CAGASTSLNYGYTF,TGTGCCGGTGCCAGCACCAGTTTAAACTATGGCTACACCTTC
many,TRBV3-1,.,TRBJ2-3,CASSQDQWWAPQYF,TGTGCCAGCAGCCAAGATCAGTGGTGGGCCCCGCAGTATTTT
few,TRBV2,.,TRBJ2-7,CASSGVGQYEQYF,TGTGCCAGCAGTGGCGTAGGGCAGTACGAGCAGTACTTC
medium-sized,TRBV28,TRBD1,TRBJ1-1,CASTSLGRGLHTEAFF,TGTGCCAGCACCTCGTTAGGCAGGGGGCTACACACTGAAGCTTTCTTT
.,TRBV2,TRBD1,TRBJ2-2,CASRTTGGTGELFF,TGTGCCAGCAGAACTACAGGGGGCACCGGGGAGCTGTTTTTT
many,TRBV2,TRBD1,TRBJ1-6,CATRQGDSPLHF,TGTGCCACACGACAGGGTGATTCACCCCTCCACTTT
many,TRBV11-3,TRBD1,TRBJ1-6,CASSAAGTGWSPLHF,TGTGCCAGCAGCGCCGCCGGGACAGGATGGTCACCCCTCCACTTT
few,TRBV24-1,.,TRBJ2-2,CATSDTRWPTGELFF,TGTGCCACCAGTGACACGCGCTGGCCGACCGGGGAGCTGTTTTTT
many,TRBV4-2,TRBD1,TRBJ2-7,CASSQERTGTYEQYF,TGTGCCAGCAGCCAAGAGAGGACAGGGACCTACGAGCAGTACTTC
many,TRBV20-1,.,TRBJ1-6,CSARDQTVDSSPLHF,TGCAGTGCTAGAGATCAGACGGTGGATAGTTCACCCCTCCACTTT
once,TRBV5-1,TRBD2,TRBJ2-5,CASSIGLAGGVGKETQYF,TGCGCCAGCAGCATAGGACTAGCGGGAGGTGTTGGGAAAGAGACCCAGTACTTC
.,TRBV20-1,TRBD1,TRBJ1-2,CITRERTGYGYTF,TGCATTACTAGGGAGAGGACAGGCTATGGCTACACCTTC
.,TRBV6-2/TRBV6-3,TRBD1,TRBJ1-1,CASSYQPTGEDTEAFF,TGTGCCAGCAGTTACCAGCCGACAGGGGAGGACACTGAAGCTTTCTTT
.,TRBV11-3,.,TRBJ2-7,CASSSMSGEQYF,TGTGCCAGCAGCTCGATGTCGGGGGAGCAGTACTTC
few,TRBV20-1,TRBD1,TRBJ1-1,CSAPRGRVNTEAFF,TGCAGTGCTCCCAGGGGGCGCGTGAACACTGAAGCTTTCTTT
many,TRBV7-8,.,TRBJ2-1,CASAWSQTYNEQFF,TGTGCCAGCGCGTGGAGCCAGACCTACAATGAGCAGTTCTTC
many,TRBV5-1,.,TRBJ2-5,CASSSQGSGQETQYF,TGCGCCAGCAGTAGCCAGGGGTCTGGCCAAGAGACCCAGTACTTC
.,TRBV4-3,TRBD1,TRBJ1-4,CASSQDFQGGKGGEKLFF,TGCGCCAGCAGCCAAGATTTTCAAGGGGGCAAGGGGGGTGAAAAACTGTTTTTT
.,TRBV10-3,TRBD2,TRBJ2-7,CAISEQRTSGYEQYF,TGTGCCATCAGTGAGCAGCGGACTAGCGGCTACGAGCAGTACTTC